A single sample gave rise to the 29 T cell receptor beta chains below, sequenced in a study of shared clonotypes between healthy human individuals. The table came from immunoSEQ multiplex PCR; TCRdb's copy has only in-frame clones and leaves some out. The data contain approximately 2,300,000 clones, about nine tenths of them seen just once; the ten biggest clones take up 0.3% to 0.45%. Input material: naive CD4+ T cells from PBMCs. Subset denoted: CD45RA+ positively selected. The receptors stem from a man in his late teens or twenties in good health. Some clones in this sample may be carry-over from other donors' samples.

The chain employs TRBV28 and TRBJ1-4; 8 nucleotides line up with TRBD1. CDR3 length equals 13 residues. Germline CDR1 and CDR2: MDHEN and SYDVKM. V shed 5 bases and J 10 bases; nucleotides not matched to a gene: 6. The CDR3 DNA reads TGTGCCAGCAGTCACCCGACAGGGGTAAAACTGTTTTTT. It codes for CASSHPTGVKLFF. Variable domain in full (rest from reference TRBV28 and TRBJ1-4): DVKVTQSSRYLVKRTGEKVFLECVQDMDHENMFWYRQDPGLGLRLIYFSYDVKMKEKGDIPEGYSVSREKKERFSLILESASTNQTSMYLCASSHPTGVKLFFGSGTQLSVL.

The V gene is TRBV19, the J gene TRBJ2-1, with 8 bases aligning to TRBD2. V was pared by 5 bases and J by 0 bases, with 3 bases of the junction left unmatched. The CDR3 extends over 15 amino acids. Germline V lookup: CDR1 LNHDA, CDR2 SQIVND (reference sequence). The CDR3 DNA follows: TGTGCCAGTAGTCAAACTAGCGGCTCCTACAATGAGCAGTTCTTC. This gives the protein CASSQTSGSYNEQFF.

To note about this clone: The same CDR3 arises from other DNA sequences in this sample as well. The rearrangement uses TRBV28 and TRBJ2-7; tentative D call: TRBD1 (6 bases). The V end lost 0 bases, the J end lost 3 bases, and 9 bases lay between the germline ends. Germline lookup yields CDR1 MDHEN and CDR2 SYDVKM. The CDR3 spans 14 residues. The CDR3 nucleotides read TGTGCCAGCAGTTTATGGGGGGCGAACTACGAGCAGTACTTC. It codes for CASSLWGANYEQYF.

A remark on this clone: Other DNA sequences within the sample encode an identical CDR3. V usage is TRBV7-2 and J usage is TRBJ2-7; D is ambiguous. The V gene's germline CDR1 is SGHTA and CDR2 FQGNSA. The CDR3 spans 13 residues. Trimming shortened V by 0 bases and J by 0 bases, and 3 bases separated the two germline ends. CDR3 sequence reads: CASSLALSYEQYF. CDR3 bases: TGTGCCAGCAGCTTAGCGCTCTCCTACGAGCAGTACTTC.

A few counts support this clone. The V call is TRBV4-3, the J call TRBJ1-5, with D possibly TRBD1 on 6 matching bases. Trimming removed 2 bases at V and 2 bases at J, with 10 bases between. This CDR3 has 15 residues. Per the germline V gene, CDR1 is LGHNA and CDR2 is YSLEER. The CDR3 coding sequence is TGCGCCAGCAGCCAACAGGGGTATGGCAATCAGCCCCAGCATTTT. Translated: CASSQQGYGNQPQHF.

CDR3 sequence (DNA): TGTGCCAGCAGCCTAACCGGACAGGAGACCTACGAGCAGTACTTC. Translation: CASSLTGQETYEQYF. The chain carries TRBV11-2 and TRBJ2-7; 7 bases are a match to TRBD1. Germline CDR1 reads SGHAT; CDR2 reads FQNNGV. The CDR3 spans 15 residues. Unmatched junction bases numbered 9, after V lost 5 bases and J lost 2 bases.

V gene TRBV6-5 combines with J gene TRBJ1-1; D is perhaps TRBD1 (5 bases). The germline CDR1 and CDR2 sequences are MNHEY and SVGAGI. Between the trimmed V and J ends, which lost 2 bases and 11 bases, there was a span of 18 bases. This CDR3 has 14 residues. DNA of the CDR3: TGTGCCAGCAGTTACCAAGCGGACGTCCGGGGGGCTTTCTTT. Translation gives CASSYQADVRGAFF.

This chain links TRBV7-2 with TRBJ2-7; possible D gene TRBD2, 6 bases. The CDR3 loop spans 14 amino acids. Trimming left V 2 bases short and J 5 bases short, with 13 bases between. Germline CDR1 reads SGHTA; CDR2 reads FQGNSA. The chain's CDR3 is CASSLPGGVNEQYF. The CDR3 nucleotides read TGTGCCAGCAGCTTACCAGGCGGGGTGAACGAGCAGTACTTC. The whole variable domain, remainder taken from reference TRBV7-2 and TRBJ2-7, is GAGVSQSPSNKVTEKGKDVELRCDPISGHTALYWYRQSLGQGLEFLIYFQGNSAPDKSGLPSDRFSAERTGGSVSTLTIQRTQQEDSAVYLCASSLPGGVNEQYFGPGTRLTVT.

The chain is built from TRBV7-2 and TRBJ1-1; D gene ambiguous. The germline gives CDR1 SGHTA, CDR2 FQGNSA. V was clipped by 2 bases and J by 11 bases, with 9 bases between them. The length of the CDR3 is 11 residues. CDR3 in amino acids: CASSLITYAFF. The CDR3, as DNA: TGTGCCAGCAGCTTAATTACGTATGCTTTCTTT.

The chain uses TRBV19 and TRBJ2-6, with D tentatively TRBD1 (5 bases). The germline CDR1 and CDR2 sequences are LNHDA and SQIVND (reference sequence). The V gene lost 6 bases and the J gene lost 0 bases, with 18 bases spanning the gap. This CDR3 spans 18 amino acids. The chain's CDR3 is CASSQTYRRVSGANVLTF. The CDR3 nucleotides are TGTGCCAGTAGCCAAACCTACAGGAGAGTCTCTGGGGCCAACGTCCTGACTTTC.

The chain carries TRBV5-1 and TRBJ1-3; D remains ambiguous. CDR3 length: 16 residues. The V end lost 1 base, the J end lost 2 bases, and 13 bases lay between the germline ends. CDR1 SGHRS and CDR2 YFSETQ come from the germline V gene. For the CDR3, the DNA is TGCGCCAGCAGCTTGTTCCCCGGGGAACCTGGAAACACCATATATTTT. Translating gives CASSLFPGEPGNTIYF.

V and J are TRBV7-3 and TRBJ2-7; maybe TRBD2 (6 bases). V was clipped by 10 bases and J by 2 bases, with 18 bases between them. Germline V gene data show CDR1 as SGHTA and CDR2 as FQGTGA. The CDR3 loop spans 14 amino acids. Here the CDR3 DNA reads TGTGCCACCTCACCTTCTAGCGACACCTACGAGCAGTACTTC. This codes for CATSPSSDTYEQYF.

The CDR3 nucleotides are TGTGCCAGTAGTATTGGGAGGGGGACCACAGATACGCAGTATTTT. As protein: CASSIGRGTTDTQYF. V and J are TRBV19 and TRBJ2-3, with a tentative D call TRBD2 (7 bases). This CDR3 has 15 residues. Trimming removed 3 bases from V and 2 bases from J, with 12 bases in between. Germline CDR1 LNHDA, CDR2 SQIVND (reference sequence).

CDR3 DNA: TGCGCCAGCAGCTTGGGACGCGGGAAATACGAGCAGTACTTC. As protein: CASSLGRGKYEQYF. The chain has TRBV5-1 and TRBJ2-7; tentatively, D is TRBD2 (6 bases). The CDR3 covers 14 residues. Per the germline V gene, CDR1 is SGHRS and CDR2 is YFSETQ. Trimming left V 0 bases short and J 4 bases short, with 11 bases between. The full variable domain, its missing parts supplied by reference TRBV5-1 and TRBJ2-7, is KAGVTQTPRYLIKTRGQQVTLSCSPISGHRSVSWYQQTPGQGLQFLFEYFSETQRNKGNFPGRFSGRQFSNSRSEMNVSTLELGDSALYLCASSLGRGKYEQYFGPGTRLTVT.

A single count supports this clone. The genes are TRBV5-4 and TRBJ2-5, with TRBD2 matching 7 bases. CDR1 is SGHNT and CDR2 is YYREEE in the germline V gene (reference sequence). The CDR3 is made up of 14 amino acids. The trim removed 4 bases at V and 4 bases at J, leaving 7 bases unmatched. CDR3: CASSRPSSGETQYF. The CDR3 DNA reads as TGTGCCAGCAGCCGCCCCTCTAGCGGAGAGACCCAGTACTTC. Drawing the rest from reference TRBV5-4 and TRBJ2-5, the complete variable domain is ETGVTQSPTHLIKTRGQQVTLRCSSQSGHNTVSWYQQALGQGPQFIFQYYREEENGRGNFPPRFSGLQFPNYSSELNVNALELDDSALYLCASSRPSSGETQYFGPGTRLLVL.

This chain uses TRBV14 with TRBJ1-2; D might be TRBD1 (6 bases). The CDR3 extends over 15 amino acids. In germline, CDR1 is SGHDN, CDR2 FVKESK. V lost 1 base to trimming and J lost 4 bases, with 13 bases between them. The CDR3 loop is CASSQADRTSYGYTF. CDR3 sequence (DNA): TGTGCCAGCAGCCAAGCAGACAGGACAAGCTATGGCTACACCTTC.

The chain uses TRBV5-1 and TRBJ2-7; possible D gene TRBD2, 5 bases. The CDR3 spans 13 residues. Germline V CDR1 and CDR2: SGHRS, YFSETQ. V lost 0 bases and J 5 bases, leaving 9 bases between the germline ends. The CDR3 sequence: CASSLERADEQYF. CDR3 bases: TGCGCCAGCAGCTTGGAGAGGGCGGACGAGCAGTACTTC. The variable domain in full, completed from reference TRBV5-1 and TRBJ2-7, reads KAGVTQTPRYLIKTRGQQVTLSCSPISGHRSVSWYQQTPGQGLQFLFEYFSETQRNKGNFPGRFSGRQFSNSRSEMNVSTLELGDSALYLCASSLERADEQYFGPGTRLTVT.

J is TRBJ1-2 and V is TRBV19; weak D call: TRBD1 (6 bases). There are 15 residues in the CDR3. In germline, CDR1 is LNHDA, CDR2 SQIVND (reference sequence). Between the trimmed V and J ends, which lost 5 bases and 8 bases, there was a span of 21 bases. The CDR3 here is CASSAGQLGRLGYTF. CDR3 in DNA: TGTGCCAGTAGTGCCGGACAGCTGGGACGGTTGGGCTACACCTTC.

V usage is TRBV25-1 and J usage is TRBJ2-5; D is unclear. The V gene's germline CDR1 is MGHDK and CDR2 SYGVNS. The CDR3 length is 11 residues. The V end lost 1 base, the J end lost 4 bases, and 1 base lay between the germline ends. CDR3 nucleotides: TGTGCCAGCAGTGAATTAGAGACCCAGTACTTC. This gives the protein CASSELETQYF.

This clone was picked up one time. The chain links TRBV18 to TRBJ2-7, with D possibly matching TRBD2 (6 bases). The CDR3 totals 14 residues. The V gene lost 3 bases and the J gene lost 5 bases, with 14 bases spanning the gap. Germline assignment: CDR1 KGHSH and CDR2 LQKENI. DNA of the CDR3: TGTGCCAGCTCACCCGGAGGGTCCCCCGACGAGCAGTACTTC. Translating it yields CASSPGGSPDEQYF.

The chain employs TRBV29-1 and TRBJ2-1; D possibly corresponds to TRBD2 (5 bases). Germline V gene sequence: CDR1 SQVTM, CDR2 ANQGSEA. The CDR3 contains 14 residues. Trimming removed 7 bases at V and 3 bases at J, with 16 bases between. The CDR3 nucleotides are TGCAGCGCCAAACCGCCGGGATTCTACAATGAGCAGTTCTTC. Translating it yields CSAKPPGFYNEQFF.

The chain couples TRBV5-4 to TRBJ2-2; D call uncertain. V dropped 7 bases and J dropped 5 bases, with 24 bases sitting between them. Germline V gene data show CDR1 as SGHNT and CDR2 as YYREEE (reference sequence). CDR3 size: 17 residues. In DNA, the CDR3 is TGTGCCAGCTCCCCCGACCTCACCCTAAGGGTTACCGGGGAGCTGTTTTTT. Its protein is CASSPDLTLRVTGELFF.

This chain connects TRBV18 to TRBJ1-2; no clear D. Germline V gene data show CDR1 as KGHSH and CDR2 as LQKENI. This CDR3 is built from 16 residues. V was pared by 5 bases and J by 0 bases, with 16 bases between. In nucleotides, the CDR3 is TGTGCCAGCTCAACCATTGACGAACCATCTAACTATGGCTACACCTTC. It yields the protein CASSTIDEPSNYGYTF.

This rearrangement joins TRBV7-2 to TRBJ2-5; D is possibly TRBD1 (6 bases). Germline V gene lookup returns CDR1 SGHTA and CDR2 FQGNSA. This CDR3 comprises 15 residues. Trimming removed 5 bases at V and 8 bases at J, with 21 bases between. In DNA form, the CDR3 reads TGTGCCAGCAGCCTCCTCCCCCGGGACACAAATACCCAGTACTTC. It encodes CASSLLPRDTNTQYF.

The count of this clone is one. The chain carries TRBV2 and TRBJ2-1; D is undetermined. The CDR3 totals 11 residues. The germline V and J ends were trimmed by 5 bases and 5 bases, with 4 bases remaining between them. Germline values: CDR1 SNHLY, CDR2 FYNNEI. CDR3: CASSLDNEQFF. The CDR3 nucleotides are TGTGCCAGCAGTCTCGACAATGAGCAGTTCTTC.

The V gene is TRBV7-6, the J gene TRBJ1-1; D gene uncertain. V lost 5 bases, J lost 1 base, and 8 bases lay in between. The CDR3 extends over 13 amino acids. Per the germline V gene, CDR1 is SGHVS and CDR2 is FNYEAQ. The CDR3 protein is CASSRLGNTEAFF. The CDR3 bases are TGTGCCAGCAGCCGACTTGGGAACACTGAAGCTTTCTTT.

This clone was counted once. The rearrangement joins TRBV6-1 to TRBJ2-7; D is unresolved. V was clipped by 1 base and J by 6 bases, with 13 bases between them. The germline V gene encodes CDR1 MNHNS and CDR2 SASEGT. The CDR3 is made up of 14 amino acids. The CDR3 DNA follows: TGTGCCAGCAGTGAAGTGAGAGGTTCTGGCGAGCAGTACTTC. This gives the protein CASSEVRGSGEQYF.

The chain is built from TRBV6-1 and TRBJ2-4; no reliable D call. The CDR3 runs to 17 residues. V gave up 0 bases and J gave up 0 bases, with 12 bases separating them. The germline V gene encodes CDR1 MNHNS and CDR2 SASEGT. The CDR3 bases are TGTGCCAGCAGTGAAGCTAAAGGCTTTAGAGCCAAAAACATTCAGTACTTC. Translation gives CASSEAKGFRAKNIQYF.

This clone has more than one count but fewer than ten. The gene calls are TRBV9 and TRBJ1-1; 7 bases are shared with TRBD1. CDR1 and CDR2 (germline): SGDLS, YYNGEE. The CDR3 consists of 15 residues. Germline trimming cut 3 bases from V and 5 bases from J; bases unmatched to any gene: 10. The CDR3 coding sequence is TGTGCCAGCAGCGGCTCACAGGGGAGAGGGACTGAAGCTTTCTTT. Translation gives CASSGSQGRGTEAFF.